Detailed here is one TCR beta chain. The CDR3 spans 15 residues. V lost 3 bases and J 2 bases, leaving 14 bases between the germline ends. Looked up from germline, CDR1 is LGHDT and CDR2 is YNNKEL (reference sequence). Samples had at least 7 million PBMCs isolated from them. This sample is drawn from a study of blood T cells in healthy people across ages. Together with a sample-barcoded 5' primer, a J-beta primer mix was included in a second PCR lasting 7 to 11 cycles. TCRdb independently ran MiXCR on the 5' RACE reads; one entry per CDR3 protein. This table has 1 million to 1.2 million distinct CDR3 sequences, about two fifths appearing once.

The origin of this receptor is a man younger than 30 in good health. The chain links TRBV3-1 to TRBJ2-7, with D maybe TRBD1 (5 bases). The sample was blood. CDR3 region: CASSHGLGVTYEQYF. CDR3 DNA: TGTGCCAGCAGCCATGGCTTAGGGGTCACCTACGAGCAGTACTTC.